The clone carrying this TCR beta chain was recorded once. The germline V gene encodes CDR1 SQVTM and CDR2 ANQGSEA. J lost 4 bases, V lost 6 bases, and 8 bases had no gene match. This CDR3 contains 14 residues. The entry originates in a study of blood T cell repertoires in COVID-19. Study-wide background: Both acute and convalescent COVID-19 samples were obtained from the United States, Italy and Spain. PBMCs, B-cell-depleted T cells, or T cells were the source of the cDNA or gDNA that made up the material.

In the original workflow: Reference gene primer amplification gave nucleated cell count estimates. Some clones are missing from TCRdb's copy, which holds only in-frame ones; the method was immunoSEQ multiplex PCR. V and J calls and clone size are those listed in that table; D and trimming were worked out from the DNA. Among tens of thousands of clones, about 92% were seen once, and the ten largest hold about 2%. Source material: peripheral blood. V and J are TRBV29-1 and TRBJ1-5; 8 nucleotides match TRBD1. This clonotype originated in a man in his fifties or sixties with acute or convalescent COVID-19. The CDR3 loop reads CSVSQGGKNQPQHF. The DNA for the CDR3 is TGCAGCGTCTCACAGGGGGGGAAGAATCAGCCCCAGCATTTT.